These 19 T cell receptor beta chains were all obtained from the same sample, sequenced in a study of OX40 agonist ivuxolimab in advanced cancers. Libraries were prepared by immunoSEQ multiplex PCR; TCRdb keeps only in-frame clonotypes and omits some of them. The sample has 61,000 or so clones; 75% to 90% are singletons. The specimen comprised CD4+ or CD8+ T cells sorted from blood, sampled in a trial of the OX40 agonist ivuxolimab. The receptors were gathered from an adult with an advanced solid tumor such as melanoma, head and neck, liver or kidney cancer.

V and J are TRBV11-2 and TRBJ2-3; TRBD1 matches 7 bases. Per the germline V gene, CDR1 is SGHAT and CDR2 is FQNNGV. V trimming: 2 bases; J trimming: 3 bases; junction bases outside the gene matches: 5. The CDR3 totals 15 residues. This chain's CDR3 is CASSLIDRDTDTQYF. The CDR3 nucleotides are TGTGCCAGCAGCTTAATTGACAGGGATACAGATACGCAGTATTTT.

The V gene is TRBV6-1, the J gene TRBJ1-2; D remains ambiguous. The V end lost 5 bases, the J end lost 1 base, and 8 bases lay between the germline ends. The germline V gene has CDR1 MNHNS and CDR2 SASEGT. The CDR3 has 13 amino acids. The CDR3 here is CASSLDGNYGYTF. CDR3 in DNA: TGTGCCAGCAGTTTGGACGGTAACTATGGCTACACCTTC.

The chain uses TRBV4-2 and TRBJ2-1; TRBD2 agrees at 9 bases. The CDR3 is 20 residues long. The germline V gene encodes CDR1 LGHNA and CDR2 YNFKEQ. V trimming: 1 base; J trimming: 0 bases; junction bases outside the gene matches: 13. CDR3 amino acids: CASSQVRPAGGLSSYNEQFF. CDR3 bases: TGTGCCAGCAGCCAAGTTCGCCCAGCGGGGGGTTTAAGCTCCTACAATGAGCAGTTCTTC.

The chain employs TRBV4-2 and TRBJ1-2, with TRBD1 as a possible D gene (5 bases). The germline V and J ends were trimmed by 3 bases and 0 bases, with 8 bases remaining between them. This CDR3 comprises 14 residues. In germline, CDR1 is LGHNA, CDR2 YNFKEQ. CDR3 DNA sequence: TGTGCCAGCAGCCAGACAGACACTAACTATGGCTACACCTTC. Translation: CASSQTDTNYGYTF.

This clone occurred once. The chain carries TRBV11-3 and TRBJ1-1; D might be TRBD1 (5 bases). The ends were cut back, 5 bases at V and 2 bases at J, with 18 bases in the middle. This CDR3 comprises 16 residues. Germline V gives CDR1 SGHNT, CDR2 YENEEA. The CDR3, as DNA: TGTGCCAGCAGCCCAAAGACAGTAATCGGCAACACTGAAGCTTTCTTT. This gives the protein CASSPKTVIGNTEAFF.

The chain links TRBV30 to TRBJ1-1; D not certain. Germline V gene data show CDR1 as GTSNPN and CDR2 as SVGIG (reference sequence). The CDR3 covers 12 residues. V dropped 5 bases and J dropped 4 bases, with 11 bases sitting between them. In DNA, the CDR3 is TGTGCCTGGGAGATGGGGAGCACTGAAGCTTTCTTT. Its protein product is CAWEMGSTEAFF.

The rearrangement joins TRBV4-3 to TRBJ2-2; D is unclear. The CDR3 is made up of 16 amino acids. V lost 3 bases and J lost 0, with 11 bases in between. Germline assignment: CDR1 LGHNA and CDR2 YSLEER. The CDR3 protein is CASSQYQGTNTGELFF. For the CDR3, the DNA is TGCGCCAGCAGCCAGTATCAAGGGACGAACACCGGGGAGCTGTTTTTT.

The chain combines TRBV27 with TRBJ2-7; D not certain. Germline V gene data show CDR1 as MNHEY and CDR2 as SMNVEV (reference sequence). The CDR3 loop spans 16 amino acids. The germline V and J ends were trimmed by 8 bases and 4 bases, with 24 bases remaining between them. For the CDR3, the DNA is TGTGCCAGCCCTAACCCCGGGCGAAGGGCACGATACGAGCAGTACTTC. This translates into CASPNPGRRARYEQYF.

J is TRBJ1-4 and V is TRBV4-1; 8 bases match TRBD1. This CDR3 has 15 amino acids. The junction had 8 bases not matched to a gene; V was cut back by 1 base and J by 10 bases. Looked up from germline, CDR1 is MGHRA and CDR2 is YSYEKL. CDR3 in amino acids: CASSQAGQGTGKLFF. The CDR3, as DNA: TGCGCCAGCAGCCAAGCCGGACAGGGCACAGGAAAACTGTTTTTT.

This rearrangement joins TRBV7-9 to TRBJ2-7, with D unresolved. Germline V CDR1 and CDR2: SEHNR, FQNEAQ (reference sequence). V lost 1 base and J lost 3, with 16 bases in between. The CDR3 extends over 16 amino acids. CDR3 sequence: CASSLGSWTEIYEQYF. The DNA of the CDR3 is TGTGCCAGCAGCTTAGGCTCCTGGACGGAAATCTACGAGCAGTACTTC.

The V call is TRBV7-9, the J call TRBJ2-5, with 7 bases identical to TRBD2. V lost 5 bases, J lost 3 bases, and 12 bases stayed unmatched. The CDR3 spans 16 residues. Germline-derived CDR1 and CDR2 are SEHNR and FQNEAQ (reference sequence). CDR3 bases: TGTGCCAGCAGCCGGAGGGCGGGGGTAAGGGAAGAGACCCAGTACTTC. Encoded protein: CASSRRAGVREETQYF.

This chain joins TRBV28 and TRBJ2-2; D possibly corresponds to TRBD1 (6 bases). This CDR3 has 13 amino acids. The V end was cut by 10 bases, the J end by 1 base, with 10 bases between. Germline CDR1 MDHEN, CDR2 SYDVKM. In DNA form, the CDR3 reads TGTGCCACCGCGGACAGGAACACCGGGGAGCTGTTTTTT. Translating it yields CATADRNTGELFF.

The CDR3 sequence is CASSKGRTVYNSPLHF. The CDR3 nucleotides read TGTGCCAGTAGTAAAGGTCGGACCGTCTATAATTCACCCCTCCACTTT. The genes are TRBV19 and TRBJ1-6; D uncertain. CDR1 and CDR2 (germline): LNHDA, SQIVND (reference sequence). This CDR3 contains 16 residues. The germline V and J ends were trimmed by 4 bases and 3 bases, with 13 bases remaining between them.

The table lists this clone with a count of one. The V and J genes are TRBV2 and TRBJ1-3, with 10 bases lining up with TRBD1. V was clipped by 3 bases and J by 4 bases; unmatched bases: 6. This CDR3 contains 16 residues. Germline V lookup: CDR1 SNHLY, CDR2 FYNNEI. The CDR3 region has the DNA TGTGCCAGCAGTGACCTCGGACAGGGGGGCGGAAACACCATATATTTT. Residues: CASSDLGQGGGNTIYF. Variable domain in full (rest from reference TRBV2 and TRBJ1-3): EPEVTQTPSHQVTQMGQEVILRCVPISNHLYFYWYRQILGQKVEFLVSFYNNEISEKSEIFDDQFSVERPDGSNFTLKIRSTKLEDSAMYFCASSDLGQGGGNTIYFGEGSWLTVV.

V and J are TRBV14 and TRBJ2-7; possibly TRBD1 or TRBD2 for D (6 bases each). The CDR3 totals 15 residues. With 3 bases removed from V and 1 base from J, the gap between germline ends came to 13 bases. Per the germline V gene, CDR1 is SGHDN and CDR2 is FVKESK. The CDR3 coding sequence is TGTGCCAGCAGCCAGGTAGGGGGGAGGTCCTACGAGCAGTACTTC. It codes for CASSQVGGRSYEQYF.

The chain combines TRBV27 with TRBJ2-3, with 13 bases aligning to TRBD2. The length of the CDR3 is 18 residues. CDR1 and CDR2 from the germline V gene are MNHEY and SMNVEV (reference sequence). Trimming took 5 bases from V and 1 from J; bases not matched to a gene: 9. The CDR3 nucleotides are TGTGCCAGCAGTCACACTAGCGGGGGGGCGACAGGCACAGATACGCAGTATTTT. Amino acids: CASSHTSGGATGTDTQYF.

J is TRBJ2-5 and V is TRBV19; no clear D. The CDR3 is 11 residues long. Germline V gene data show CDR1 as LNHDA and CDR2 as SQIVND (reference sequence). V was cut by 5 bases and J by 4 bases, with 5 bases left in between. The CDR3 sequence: CASSSGETQYF. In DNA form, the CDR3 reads TGTGCCAGTAGTTCTGGAGAGACCCAGTACTTC.

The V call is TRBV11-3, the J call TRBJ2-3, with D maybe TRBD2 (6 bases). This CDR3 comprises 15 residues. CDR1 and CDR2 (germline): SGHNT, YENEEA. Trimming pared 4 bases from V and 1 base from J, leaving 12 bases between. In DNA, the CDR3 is TGTGCCAGCAGCTCCGGGGACTTTGGCACAGATACGCAGTATTTT. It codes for CASSSGDFGTDTQYF.

The CDR3 DNA is TGCAGCGCCGCCCGAGGGCCCACAGGTGTGGTCACCGGGGAGCTGTTTTTT. Encoded protein: CSAARGPTGVVTGELFF. This rearrangement joins TRBV29-1 to TRBJ2-2, with D possibly being TRBD1 or TRBD2 (5 bases each). Trimming stripped 7 bases from V and 4 bases from J, with 25 bases between. In germline, CDR1 is SQVTM, CDR2 ANQGSEA. The CDR3 is made up of 17 amino acids.